This entry lists 14 T cell receptor beta chains sequenced from one sample in a study of blood T cells in healthy people across ages. For the second PCR, which ran for roughly 7 to 11 cycles, a sample-barcoded 5' primer and a J-beta primer mix were used. MiXCR, applied by TCRdb to the 5' RACE reads, yields one record per CDR3 protein. The repertoire holds hundreds of thousands of distinct CDR3 sequences, about 59% seen once, with approximately 30% in the top ten. Sequencing was performed on blood. Source of these receptors: a man younger than 40 in good health.

The chain has TRBV7-8 and TRBJ1-2; no clear D. The germline V gene encodes CDR1 SGHVS and CDR2 FQNEAQ. The CDR3 length is 15 residues. Trimming removed 1 base from V and 3 bases from J, with 12 bases in between. CDR3 residues: CASSLEEARDYGYTF. The CDR3 DNA follows: TGTGCCAGCAGCTTAGAAGAGGCGCGGGACTATGGCTACACCTTC.

In this sample, this clonotype turned up a few times. V is TRBV4-2 and J is TRBJ2-3; 9 bases align to TRBD2. With 6 bases clipped from V and 6 bases from J, the junction kept 7 bases outside the gene matches. Germline values: CDR1 LGHNA, CDR2 YNFKEQ. The CDR3 has 14 amino acids. CDR3: CASRKAGGGDTQYF. In DNA form, the CDR3 reads TGTGCCAGCAGAAAAGCGGGGGGAGGGGATACGCAGTATTTT.

V gene TRBV7-8 combines with J gene TRBJ2-4; D is possibly TRBD1 or TRBD2 (5 bases each). The DNA end lines up better with TRBJ2-7; the J call may be wrong. The CDR3 has 16 amino acids. CDR1 and CDR2 (germline): SGHVS, FQNEAQ. In DNA form, the CDR3 reads TGTGCCAGCAGCTTAGGGCCTCCCGGGGCTTCTTACGAGCAGTACTTC. This sequence encodes CASSLGPPGASYEQYF.

This clonotype showed up just once. The chain combines TRBV27 with TRBJ2-5; tentative D call: TRBD1 (6 bases). The CDR3 spans 14 residues. Trimming left V 5 bases short and J 2 bases short, with 12 bases between. The germline CDR1 and CDR2 sequences are MNHEY and SMNVEV (reference sequence). CDR3 in amino acids: CASSPRQEQETQYF. DNA for the CDR3: TGTGCCAGCAGTCCAAGACAGGAACAAGAGACCCAGTACTTC.

The chain joins TRBV2 to TRBJ1-5; 9 nucleotides align to TRBD1. Losses at the gene ends were 7 bases for V and 5 bases for J; bases not matched to a gene: 6. Germline CDR1 and CDR2: SNHLY and FYNNEI. The CDR3 length is 14 residues. The CDR3 loop is CASTGTGMDQPQHF. The CDR3 DNA reads as TGTGCCAGCACCGGGACAGGGATGGATCAGCCCCAGCATTTT.

This clonotype was observed a single time. The rearrangement links TRBV20-1 to TRBJ2-5, with a possible D match to TRBD2 (6 bases). Deletions cut 7 bases from V and 1 base from J, with 16 bases between. The CDR3 is made up of 14 amino acids. The germline CDR1 and CDR2 sequences are DFQATT and SNEGSKA (reference sequence). The CDR3 DNA follows: TGCAGTGTCTCGGACTATGGGGGCCAAGAGACCCAGTACTTC. Its translation is CSVSDYGGQETQYF.

The chain employs TRBV7-9 and TRBJ2-1; 8 nucleotides agree with TRBD2. Trimming took 5 bases from V and 7 from J; bases not matched to a gene: 19. Per the germline V gene, CDR1 is SEHNR and CDR2 is FQNEAQ (reference sequence). The CDR3 runs to 18 residues. The CDR3: CASSMGRLAGGMGNEQFF. The CDR3 bases are TGTGCCAGCAGCATGGGACGGCTCGCGGGGGGAATGGGGAATGAGCAGTTCTTC.

The chain combines TRBV27 with TRBJ1-5; D unclear. CDR1 MNHEY and CDR2 SMNVEV come from the germline V gene (reference sequence). CDR3 length: 15 amino acids. With 0 bases removed from V and 5 bases from J, the gap between germline ends came to 11 bases. Written as DNA, the CDR3 is TGTGCCAGCAGTTTATCAGGAGGAGGGTATCAGCCCCAGCATTTT. Amino acids: CASSLSGGGYQPQHF.

The chain carries TRBV7-7 and TRBJ2-1; no reliable D call. Germline loops: CDR1 SSHAT, CDR2 FNYEAQ (reference sequence). The CDR3 consists of 15 residues. V lost 5 bases to trimming and J lost 0 bases, with 11 bases between them. CDR3: CASSRSVLSYNEQFF. The CDR3, as DNA: TGTGCCAGCAGCCGCTCTGTCCTCTCCTACAATGAGCAGTTCTTC.

The chain employs TRBV6-5 and TRBJ2-5, with 7 nucleotides matching TRBD2. This CDR3 is 16 amino acids long. Germline-derived CDR1 and CDR2 are MNHEY and SVGAGI. Trimming removed 0 bases from V and 4 bases from J; junction bases left unmatched: 8. In DNA form, the CDR3 reads TGTGCCAGCAGTTACTCAGCGGGGTGGCGAGGAGAGACCCAGTACTTC. Translating gives CASSYSAGWRGETQYF.

This clonotype was seen more than once but under ten times. V gene TRBV29-1 combines with J gene TRBJ2-1; no firm D call. The V gene lost 0 bases and the J gene lost 0 bases, with 9 bases spanning the gap. This CDR3 has 15 residues. Germline V gene sequence: CDR1 SQVTM, CDR2 ANQGSEA. The CDR3 here is CSVEEFQSSYNEQFF. The CDR3 DNA is TGCAGCGTTGAAGAGTTCCAGAGCTCCTACAATGAGCAGTTCTTC.

V and J are TRBV20-1 and TRBJ1-2, with D tentatively TRBD1 (5 bases). CDR3 size: 17 residues. V was clipped by 6 bases and J by 0 bases, with 23 bases between them. Per germline, CDR1 DFQATT and CDR2 SNEGSKA (reference sequence). The CDR3 loop is CSALGQKRVSANYGYTF. CDR3 sequence (DNA): TGCAGTGCCCTCGGACAAAAGAGGGTCTCAGCTAACTATGGCTACACCTTC.

V gene TRBV6-5 combines with J gene TRBJ2-3; TRBD2 agrees at 8 bases. The CDR3 runs to 14 residues. The V segment lost 5 bases and the J segment 1 base; nucleotides outside the gene matches: 2. CDR1 is MNHEY, CDR2 SVGAGI, per germline. CDR3: CASSGAGGTDTQYF. In nucleotides, the CDR3 is TGTGCCAGCAGTGGAGCGGGGGGCACAGATACGCAGTATTTT.

The J gene is TRBJ2-5, the V gene TRBV20-1; no definite D call. The CDR3 length is 16 residues. Trimming stripped 5 bases from V and 0 bases from J, with 19 bases between. The germline gives CDR1 DFQATT, CDR2 SNEGSKA (reference sequence). CDR3 sequence: CSAGPGRFSYQETQYF. CDR3 coding DNA: TGCAGTGCTGGACCGGGCCGCTTTTCGTACCAAGAGACCCAGTACTTC.